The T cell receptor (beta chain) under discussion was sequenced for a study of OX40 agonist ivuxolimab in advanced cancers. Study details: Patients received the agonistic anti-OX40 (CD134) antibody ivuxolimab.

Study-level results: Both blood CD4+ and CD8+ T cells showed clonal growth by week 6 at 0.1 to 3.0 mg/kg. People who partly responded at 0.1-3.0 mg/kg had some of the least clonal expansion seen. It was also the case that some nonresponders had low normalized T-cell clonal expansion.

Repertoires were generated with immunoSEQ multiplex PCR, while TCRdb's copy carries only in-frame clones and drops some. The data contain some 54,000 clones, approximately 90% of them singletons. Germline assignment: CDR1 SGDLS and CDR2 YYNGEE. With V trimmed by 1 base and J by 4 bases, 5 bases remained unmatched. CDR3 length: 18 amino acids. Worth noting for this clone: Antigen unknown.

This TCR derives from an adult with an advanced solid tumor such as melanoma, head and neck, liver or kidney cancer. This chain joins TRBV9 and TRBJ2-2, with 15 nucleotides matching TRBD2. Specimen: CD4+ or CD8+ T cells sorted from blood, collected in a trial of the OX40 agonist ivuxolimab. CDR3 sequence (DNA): TGTGCCAGCAGCGTACCGGGACTAGCGGGGGGATCCACCGGGGAGCTGTTTTTT. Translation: CASSVPGLAGGSTGELFF.